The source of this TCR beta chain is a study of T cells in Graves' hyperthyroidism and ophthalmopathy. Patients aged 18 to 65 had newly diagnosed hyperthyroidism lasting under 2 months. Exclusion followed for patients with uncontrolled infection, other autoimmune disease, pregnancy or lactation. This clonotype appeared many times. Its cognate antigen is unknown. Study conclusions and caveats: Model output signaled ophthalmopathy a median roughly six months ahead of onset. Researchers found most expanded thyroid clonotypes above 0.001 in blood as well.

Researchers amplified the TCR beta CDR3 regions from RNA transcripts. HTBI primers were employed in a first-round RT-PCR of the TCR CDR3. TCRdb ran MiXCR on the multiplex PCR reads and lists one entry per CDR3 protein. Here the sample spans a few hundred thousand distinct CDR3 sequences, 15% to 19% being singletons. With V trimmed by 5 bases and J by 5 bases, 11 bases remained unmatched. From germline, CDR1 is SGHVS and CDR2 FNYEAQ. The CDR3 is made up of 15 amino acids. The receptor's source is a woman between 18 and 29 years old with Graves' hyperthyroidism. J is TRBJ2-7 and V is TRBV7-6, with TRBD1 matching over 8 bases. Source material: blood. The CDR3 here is CASSTRDRRLDEQYF. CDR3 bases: TGTGCCAGCAGCACCCGGGACAGGCGTTTGGACGAGCAGTACTTC.